The following is a T cell receptor (beta chain) sequence with its context. Distinct nucleotide sequences in the sample also encode this CDR3. The data originate from a study of control samples from healthy donors and cancer patients. Here immunoSEQ multiplex PCR was the method, and the copy in TCRdb shows in-frame clones only, minus some. The table shows approximately 170,000 clones, with about 93% occurring only once. CDR3 length equals 14 residues. Germline CDR1 ENHRY, CDR2 SYGVKD. The clonotype comes from a woman between 55 and 75 years old in good health. The rearrangement joins TRBV10-3 to TRBJ2-1, with TRBD1 as a possible D gene (5 bases). Specimen: blood. As DNA, the CDR3 is TGTGCTTCATCAGGTAGGGGCCTCGACAATGAGCAGTTCTTC. The encoded protein is CASSGRGLDNEQFF.